The present T cell receptor beta chain was sequenced within a study of cytomegalovirus exposure and HLA in healthy donors. At the level of the study: In a later analysis, the 90 to 150 validation repertoires were reported to have used the same platform as the approximately 700 first-cohort repertoires.

The assay was immunoSEQ multiplex PCR, and TCRdb's table has in-frame clones only and misses some. The sample contains about 120,000 clones, over 85% of which appear only once. Study-wide findings and caveats: Listed as cytomegalovirus-associated were 150 or so TCR beta chains. Within the 100 to 150 validation repertoires, first-cohort TCR clusters tended to co-occur, according to a later analysis.

A word on this clone: No antigen is known for it.

J gave up 5 bases and V 2 bases, and 10 bases lay outside the gene matches. CDR1 is SGHAT, CDR2 FQNNGV, per germline. This CDR3 has 16 amino acids. What was sequenced was PBMCs. The chain has TRBV11-2 and TRBJ2-3; 7 nucleotides agree with TRBD1. This clonotype was sampled from a woman aged 18-30 years in good health and CMV-seronegative. The CDR3 spells CASSLPPAGGLDTQYF. As DNA, the CDR3 is TGTGCCAGCAGCTTACCCCCGGCAGGGGGTTTAGATACGCAGTATTTT.